Below, 9 T cell receptor beta chains from the same sample are listed, as sequenced in a study of neurological immune-mediated disorders. MiXCR, applied by TCRdb to the 5' RACE reads, yields one record per CDR3 protein. Of approximately 100,000 distinct CDR3 sequences in the sample, roughly 3.3% are singletons; the top ten hold roughly 2.9%. Sequencing used PBMCs. The receptor source for this set is a woman aged 50 to 60 with multiple sclerosis.

This clonotype was detected many times. The rearrangement joins TRBV5-6 to TRBJ1-5, with 9 bases matching TRBD1. CDR3 length: 17 residues. Germline V CDR1 and CDR2: SGHDT, YYEEEE. The ends lost 3 bases at V and 0 bases at J; junction bases unmatched: 7. Written as DNA, the CDR3 is TGTGCCAGCAGCTCCGGGACAGGGTTGAGTAGCAATCAGCCCCAGCATTTT. It codes for CASSSGTGLSSNQPQHF.

This clonotype has ten or more counts. The chain joins TRBV15 to TRBJ2-7; D is undetermined. The V and J ends lost 4 bases and 6 bases respectively, with 10 bases between them. Germline V gene lookup returns CDR1 LNHNV and CDR2 YYDKDF (reference sequence). The CDR3 extends over 12 amino acids. The CDR3 sequence: CATSNLDLEQYF. Here the CDR3 DNA reads TGTGCCACCAGCAACCTAGACCTCGAGCAGTACTTC.

The table lists this clonotype with many counts. This chain joins TRBV9 and TRBJ2-6; D call uncertain. Germline lookup yields CDR1 SGDLS and CDR2 YYNGEE. Trimming cost V 5 bases and J 0 bases, with 3 bases left between them. The CDR3 totals 13 residues. The CDR3 reads CASRSSGANVLTF. In DNA form, the CDR3 reads TGTGCCAGCAGGAGCTCTGGGGCCAACGTCCTGACTTTC. The variable domain in full, with the rest retrieved from reference TRBV9 and TRBJ2-6, is DSGVTQTPKHLITATGQRVTLRCSPRSGDLSVYWYQQSLDQGLQFLIQYYNGEERAKGNILERFSAQQFPDLHSELNLSSLELGDSALYFCASRSSGANVLTFGAGSRLTVL.

At least ten counts were recorded for this clonotype. This sequence joins TRBV5-1 and TRBJ2-6; TRBD1 is a possible D gene (5 bases). The germline V and J ends were trimmed by 3 bases and 4 bases, with 11 bases remaining between them. Looked up from germline, CDR1 is SGHRS and CDR2 is YFSETQ. CDR3 size: 15 residues. Written as DNA, the CDR3 is TGCGCCAGCAGCTCGCAGGGCATGGGGGCCAACGTCCTGACTTTC. Encoded protein: CASSSQGMGANVLTF.

This clonotype was detected ten times or more. This chain uses TRBV4-3 with TRBJ2-7; D uncertain. Germline CDR1 LGHNA, CDR2 YSLEER. This CDR3 has 13 residues. Trimming removed 6 bases at V and 6 bases at J, with 15 bases between. The CDR3 DNA follows: TGCGCCAGCAGGGGGTACCCCCTCGGCGAGCAGTACTTC. Protein sequence: CASRGYPLGEQYF.

This clonotype was picked up many times. The chain joins TRBV28 to TRBJ2-3, with D possibly TRBD1 on 5 matching bases. The germline CDR1 and CDR2 sequences are MDHEN and SYDVKM. This CDR3 spans 15 amino acids. Trimming pared 7 bases from V and 6 bases from J, leaving 20 bases between. The DNA of the CDR3 is TGTGCCAGCACCGTGGGGCGTGCTACCCGGGATACGCAGTATTTT. It is translated as CASTVGRATRDTQYF.

This clonotype was recorded at least ten times. The chain recombines TRBV9 with TRBJ1-2; no clear D. Germline V gene sequence: CDR1 SGDLS, CDR2 YYNGEE. The V end lost 1 base, the J end lost 5 bases, and 15 bases lay between the germline ends. CDR3 size: 15 residues. The CDR3 loop is CASSVSRTAPYGYTF. The CDR3 nucleotides are TGTGCCAGCAGCGTAAGCAGGACCGCACCATATGGCTACACCTTC. Together with reference TRBV9 and TRBJ1-2, the CDR3 gives the full variable domain: DSGVTQTPKHLITATGQRVTLRCSPRSGDLSVYWYQQSLDQGLQFLIQYYNGEERAKGNILERFSAQQFPDLHSELNLSSLELGDSALYFCASSVSRTAPYGYTFGSGTRLTVV.

This clonotype was counted many times. The chain carries TRBV6-6 and TRBJ1-4, with no clear D. Germline values: CDR1 MNHNY, CDR2 SVGAGI (reference sequence). This CDR3 region has 15 residues. Deletions cut 2 bases from V and 0 bases from J, with 7 bases between. In DNA form, the CDR3 reads TGTGCCAGCAGTTACCTGCCTGCAACTAATGAAAAACTGTTTTTT. This translates into CASSYLPATNEKLFF.

The table lists this clonotype with many counts. The V and J genes are TRBV5-1 and TRBJ2-1; 11 nucleotides agree with TRBD2. CDR3 length: 15 amino acids. Germline V gene sequence: CDR1 SGHRS, CDR2 YFSETQ. J lost 8 bases, V lost 4 bases, and 8 bases had no gene match. The CDR3 DNA reads TGCGCCAGCAGCCCCGGGACTAGCGGATTCCATGAGCAGTTCTTC. Its protein is CASSPGTSGFHEQFF.